These 30 T cell receptor beta chains were all obtained from the same sample, sequenced in a study of OX40 agonist ivuxolimab in advanced cancers. Some clones are missing from TCRdb's copy, which holds only in-frame ones; the method was immunoSEQ multiplex PCR. This sample yields more than 9,500 clones, of which 69% are seen a single time; over 9.5% belongs to the top ten. Sequencing used CD4+ or CD8+ T cells sorted from blood, obtained in a trial of the OX40 agonist ivuxolimab. All receptors come from an adult with an advanced solid tumor such as melanoma, head and neck, liver or kidney cancer.

The rearrangement links TRBV7-9 to TRBJ2-6; 7 bases fit TRBD1. The CDR3 has 17 amino acids. Germline V lookup: CDR1 SEHNR, CDR2 FQNEAQ (reference sequence). V lost 5 bases, J lost 0 bases, and 7 bases stayed unmatched. The CDR3 loop reads CASSPGTDYSGANVLTF. The CDR3 DNA is TGTGCCAGCAGCCCCGGGACAGACTACTCTGGGGCCAACGTCCTGACTTTC.

The rearrangement links TRBV7-9 to TRBJ2-7, with 10 positions matching TRBD1. V lost 6 bases and J lost 5; bases outside the gene matches: 7. The CDR3 totals 14 residues. From germline, CDR1 is SEHNR and CDR2 FQNEAQ (reference sequence). The DNA of the CDR3 is TGTGCCAGCAGGTCCGGGACAGGGGTCCACGAGCAGTACTTC. Protein: CASRSGTGVHEQYF.

The V and J genes are TRBV7-8 and TRBJ1-2; a possible D gene is TRBD1 (5 bases). This CDR3 is 11 amino acids long. CDR1 and CDR2 from the germline V gene are SGHVS and FQNEAQ. V lost 5 bases and J lost 10, with 11 bases in between. The CDR3 sequence: CASSPQGDYTF. The CDR3 nucleotides read TGTGCCAGCAGCCCCCAGGGTGACTACACCTTC.

This clone showed up just once. The chain uses TRBV6-4 and TRBJ1-6; a weak D match, TRBD1 (5 bases). V was shortened by 0 bases and J by 9 bases, with 12 bases between the two germline ends. CDR3 length: 15 amino acids. Per germline, CDR1 MRHNA and CDR2 SNTAGT. CDR3 DNA sequence: TGTGCCAGCAGTGACTCGAGGCAGGGAGGTTCACCCCTCCACTTT. As protein: CASSDSRQGGSPLHF.

Sample share makes this clone medium-sized. This chain links TRBV7-8 with TRBJ2-2, with unresolved D. The CDR3 contains 15 residues. Germline V gene sequence: CDR1 SGHVS, CDR2 FQNEAQ. With 4 bases removed from V and 7 bases from J, the gap between germline ends came to 16 bases. The CDR3 coding sequence is TGTGCCAGCAGCTCCGGAGTCGGTTTGATCGGGGAGCTGTTTTTT. It encodes CASSSGVGLIGELFF.

In its sample, this clone was seen once. The gene calls are TRBV5-8 and TRBJ1-2; no clear D. Germline CDR1 and CDR2: SGHTS and YDEGEE. V was pared by 2 bases and J by 12 bases, with 14 bases between. The CDR3 sequence is 12 residues long. Written as DNA, the CDR3 is TGTGCCAGCAGCTTCGCGCCTCAGACCCACACCTTC. This codes for CASSFAPQTHTF.

The V and J genes are TRBV27 and TRBJ1-1, with D possibly being TRBD1 (6 bases). CDR3 length: 17 residues. The V gene's germline CDR1 is MNHEY and CDR2 SMNVEV (reference sequence). V was trimmed by 7 bases and J by 0 bases, leaving 21 bases between them. The CDR3 DNA sequence: TGTGCCAGCACCCTCCGGGACGGGGGGCTGATGAACACTGAAGCTTTCTTT. This gives the protein CASTLRDGGLMNTEAFF.

This chain connects TRBV6-4 to TRBJ2-3, with 7 nucleotides matching TRBD1. The CDR3 runs to 15 residues. Germline CDR1 and CDR2: MRHNA and SNTAGT. V lost 0 bases, J lost 4 bases, and 4 bases stayed unmatched. As DNA, the CDR3 is TGTGCCAGCAGTGACTCAGGGGGCCGGGCAGATACGCAGTATTTT. Its protein product is CASSDSGGRADTQYF.

V is TRBV5-4 and J is TRBJ2-2; 11 bases are a match to TRBD2. Germline CDR1 is SGHNT and CDR2 is YYREEE (reference sequence). The CDR3 is 15 residues long. J gave up 6 bases and V 0 bases, and 1 base lay outside the gene matches. CDR3 sequence reads: CASSLELAGAGELFF. Written as DNA, the CDR3 is TGTGCCAGCAGCTTGGAACTAGCGGGAGCCGGGGAGCTGTTTTTT.

This chain joins TRBV27 and TRBJ1-2; a weak D match, TRBD1 (5 bases). V lost 6 bases, J lost 4 bases, and 12 bases lay in between. The CDR3 covers 13 residues. Germline-derived CDR1 and CDR2 are MNHEY and SMNVEV (reference sequence). CDR3 in amino acids: CASSPGHIYGYTF. As DNA, the CDR3 is TGTGCCAGCAGCCCCGGACATATCTATGGCTACACCTTC.

The chain uses TRBV18 and TRBJ2-7; no reliable D call. The CDR3 runs to 12 residues. Trimming cost V 2 bases and J 0 bases, with 2 bases left between them. The germline gives CDR1 KGHSH, CDR2 LQKENI. The CDR3 coding sequence is TGTGCCAGCTCACCAGGCTCCTACGAGCAGTACTTC. It encodes CASSPGSYEQYF. The whole variable domain, remainder taken from reference TRBV18 and TRBJ2-7, is NAGVMQNPRHLVRRRGQEARLRCSPMKGHSHVYWYRQLPEEGLKFMVYLQKENIIDESGMPKERFSAEFPKEGPSILRIQQVVRGDSAAYFCASSPGSYEQYFGPGTRLTVT.

V and J are TRBV28 and TRBJ2-3; perhaps TRBD2 as D (5 bases). The CDR3 has 15 residues. CDR1 MDHEN and CDR2 SYDVKM come from the germline V gene. The V gene lost 3 bases and the J gene lost 0 bases, with 10 bases spanning the gap. This CDR3 is CASSFSGTSTDTQYF. CDR3 bases: TGTGCCAGCAGTTTCAGCGGAACTAGCACAGATACGCAGTATTTT.

V usage is TRBV6-5 and J usage is TRBJ2-7; 8 bases map to TRBD1. This CDR3 region has 12 residues. The ends lost 4 bases at V and 6 bases at J; junction bases unmatched: 2. CDR1 is MNHEY and CDR2 is SVGAGI in the germline V gene. The CDR3 region has the DNA TGTGCCAGCAGTTTTACAGGGGGCGAGCAGTACTTC. Its protein product is CASSFTGGEQYF.

The genes are TRBV6-1 and TRBJ2-1; TRBD2 aligns across 7 bases. This CDR3 contains 13 residues. The germline V gene has CDR1 MNHNS and CDR2 SASEGT. V was clipped by 5 bases and J by 7 bases; unmatched bases: 5. In DNA form, the CDR3 reads TGTGCCAGCAGTATCGGGCGGGGGAATGAGCAGTTCTTC. Protein sequence: CASSIGRGNEQFF.

This CDR3 is CASSLGSDNEQFF. Here the CDR3 DNA reads TGTGCCAGCAGTTTAGGCTCGGACAATGAGCAGTTCTTC. This sequence joins TRBV27 and TRBJ2-1; no firm D call. The CDR3 runs 13 residues. Trimming shortened V by 2 bases and J by 5 bases, and 7 bases separated the two germline ends. CDR1 and CDR2 from the germline V gene are MNHEY and SMNVEV (reference sequence).

The chain uses TRBV7-9 and TRBJ2-4, with a weak D call TRBD2 (6 bases). The CDR3 sequence is 14 residues long. V was clipped by 4 bases and J by 7 bases, with 14 bases between them. Germline CDR1 SEHNR, CDR2 FQNEAQ (reference sequence). CDR3 protein: CASSSPGGENIQYF. The DNA for the CDR3 is TGTGCCAGCAGCTCCCCCGGGGGTGAGAACATTCAGTACTTC.

This chain connects TRBV27 to TRBJ1-2; perhaps TRBD1 as D (6 bases). Germline lookup yields CDR1 MNHEY and CDR2 SMNVEV (reference sequence). The CDR3 has 14 amino acids. Trimming shortened V by 6 bases and J by 2 bases, and 13 bases separated the two germline ends. The CDR3 here is CASSEGGQNYGYTF. CDR3 DNA sequence: TGTGCCAGCAGCGAGGGGGGGCAAAACTATGGCTACACCTTC.

This chain links TRBV4-2 with TRBJ1-2; D is undetermined. This CDR3 has 14 amino acids. V gave up 5 bases and J gave up 3 bases, with 13 bases separating them. Germline loops: CDR1 LGHNA, CDR2 YNFKEQ. Here the CDR3 reads CASSLFRSYYGYTF. In nucleotides, the CDR3 is TGTGCCAGCAGCTTGTTCAGGTCCTACTATGGCTACACCTTC.

A word on this clone: The germline gene is not matched at one end of the junction; a read error may be the cause. Distinct nucleotide sequences in the sample also encode this CDR3. The chain is built from TRBV7-6 and TRBJ2-7, with 9 bases fitting TRBD1. There are 19 residues in the CDR3. Germline assignment: CDR1 SGHVS and CDR2 FNYEAQ. The chain's CDR3 is CASSPGQGPQRERSYEQYF. CDR3 DNA sequence: TGCGCCAGCAGCCCGGGACAGGGCCCCCAGAGGGAGCGGAGCTACGAGCAGTACTTC.

This clone is judged medium-sized. The chain uses TRBV27 and TRBJ2-5, with D perhaps TRBD1 (6 bases). Trimming took off 4 bases at V and 1 base at J, with 19 bases between the two ends. CDR1 and CDR2 (germline): MNHEY, SMNVEV (reference sequence). This CDR3 is 17 amino acids long. CDR3 sequence reads: CASSYNSIQGPQETQYF. DNA for the CDR3: TGTGCCAGCAGTTATAACTCGATACAGGGTCCCCAAGAGACCCAGTACTTC.

This chain uses TRBV7-9 with TRBJ2-2; D unclear. Trimming shortened V by 5 bases and J by 4 bases, and 11 bases separated the two germline ends. Germline CDR1 SEHNR, CDR2 FQNEAQ (reference sequence). The CDR3 runs to 14 residues. CDR3 in amino acids: CASSRYIGTGELFF. DNA for the CDR3: TGTGCCAGCAGCCGGTACATAGGCACCGGGGAGCTGTTTTTT.

Relative to its sample, this clone is large (0.1 to 1%). The chain uses TRBV6-1 and TRBJ1-6; 10 positions match TRBD1. Germline assignment: CDR1 MNHNS and CDR2 SASEGT. V shed 2 bases and J 10 bases; nucleotides not matched to a gene: 8. The CDR3 sequence is 16 residues long. This CDR3 reads CASSEMVGTGASPLHF. Here the CDR3 DNA reads TGTGCCAGCAGTGAAATGGTTGGGACAGGGGCCTCACCCCTCCACTTT.

The chain couples TRBV6-5 to TRBJ2-3; D is possibly TRBD2 (6 bases). Between the trimmed V and J ends, which lost 6 bases and 1 base, there was a span of 11 bases. CDR1 MNHEY and CDR2 SVGAGI come from the germline V gene. The CDR3 spans 14 residues. Written as DNA, the CDR3 is TGTGCCAGCAGCGAAGGAGGGGGCACAGATACGCAGTATTTT. Translating gives CASSEGGGTDTQYF.

The V call is TRBV7-2, the J call TRBJ2-5; maybe TRBD2 (5 bases). The CDR3 sequence is 14 residues long. The germline V gene has CDR1 SGHTA and CDR2 FQGNSA. V lost 8 bases and J 5 bases, leaving 18 bases between the germline ends. In DNA, the CDR3 is TGTGCCAGCGGGAGAGACTTTCGGGTGGAGACCCAGTACTTC. Translating it yields CASGRDFRVETQYF.

The chain couples TRBV10-3 to TRBJ2-5; 9 nucleotides match TRBD1. The end of the DNA aligns better with TRBJ2-7, so the J call may be wrong. CDR1 is ENHRY and CDR2 is SYGVKD in the germline V gene. The CDR3 is made up of 14 amino acids. CDR3 in amino acids: CAIRGQGPWDEQYF. The CDR3, as DNA: TGTGCCATCAGGGGACAGGGTCCCTGGGACGAGCAGTACTTC.

The chain is built from TRBV10-3 and TRBJ2-3, with TRBD1 matching 9 bases. The germline CDR1 and CDR2 sequences are ENHRY and SYGVKD. V lost 4 bases, J lost 4 bases, and 3 bases stayed unmatched. This CDR3 spans 14 amino acids. The CDR3 protein is CAISGRQGADTQYF. DNA for the CDR3: TGTGCCATCAGTGGAAGACAGGGGGCAGATACGCAGTATTTT.

A few counts support this clone. The chain has TRBV10-3 and TRBJ2-7; 7 bases line up with TRBD1. Germline values: CDR1 ENHRY, CDR2 SYGVKD. The CDR3 totals 14 residues. J gave up 2 bases and V 7 bases, and 8 bases lay outside the gene matches. The CDR3 region has the DNA TGTGCCATCAAAAGGGAGACAGGGCCCTACGAGCAGTACTTC. This sequence encodes CAIKRETGPYEQYF.

Turning to this clone: The same CDR3 is also encoded by other DNA sequences in this sample. This chain links TRBV19 with TRBJ2-1; 12 bases agree with TRBD2. Germline values: CDR1 LNHDA, CDR2 SQIVND (reference sequence). CDR3 length: 15 residues. Trimming at V came to 3 bases and at J to 6 bases, leaving 3 bases not matched to a gene. CDR3 sequence: CASSILAGGLNEQFF. The CDR3 coding sequence is TGTGCCAGTAGTATTCTAGCGGGGGGGCTCAATGAGCAGTTCTTC.

The chain employs TRBV7-8 and TRBJ2-2; 9 nucleotides match TRBD1. CDR1 SGHVS and CDR2 FQNEAQ come from the germline V gene. V dropped 5 bases and J dropped 5; count of bases not matched to a gene: 9. The CDR3 length is 16 residues. CDR3 nucleotides: TGTGCCAGCAGCCACCACAGGGGGCGAAGAACCGGGGAGCTGTTTTTT. Its protein is CASSHHRGRRTGELFF.

This sequence joins TRBV18 and TRBJ2-7; TRBD2 matches at 7 bases. The CDR3 runs 15 residues. V lost 3 bases to trimming and J lost 4 bases; unmatched junction nucleotides: 9. Germline lookup yields CDR1 KGHSH and CDR2 LQKENI. CDR3 loop: CASSPGSGRVYEQYF. The CDR3 DNA is TGTGCCAGCTCACCGGGCAGTGGGAGGGTTTACGAGCAGTACTTC.